The TCR beta chain under discussion was sequenced for a study of prognosis after radiotherapy for stage I lung cancer. Amplicons of TCR beta CDR3 were generated from genomic DNA by two-round multiplex PCR. Round-one PCR had primers specific to each TRBV and TRBJ gene. TCRdb reanalysed the multiplex PCR reads using MiXCR and keeps one entry per CDR3 protein. In the table there are 20,000 to 30,000 distinct CDR3 sequences, roughly two fifths of which are singletons. This clonotype was counted ten times or more. Trimming took 4 bases from V and 9 from J; bases not matched to a gene: 10. The CDR3 is 16 residues long. The V gene's germline CDR1 is PRHDT and CDR2 FYEKMQ (reference sequence).

The sequence came from a donor over 45 with non-small cell lung cancer. The gene calls are TRBV13 and TRBJ2-1; 12 bases align to TRBD1. The source material was PBMCs, sampled before or after stereotactic body radiation therapy (not recorded which). CDR3 sequence (DNA): TGTGCCAGCAGCTCAACCCGGGACAGGGGGCAGGGTGAGCAGTTCTTC. Its translation is CASSSTRDRGQGEQFF.